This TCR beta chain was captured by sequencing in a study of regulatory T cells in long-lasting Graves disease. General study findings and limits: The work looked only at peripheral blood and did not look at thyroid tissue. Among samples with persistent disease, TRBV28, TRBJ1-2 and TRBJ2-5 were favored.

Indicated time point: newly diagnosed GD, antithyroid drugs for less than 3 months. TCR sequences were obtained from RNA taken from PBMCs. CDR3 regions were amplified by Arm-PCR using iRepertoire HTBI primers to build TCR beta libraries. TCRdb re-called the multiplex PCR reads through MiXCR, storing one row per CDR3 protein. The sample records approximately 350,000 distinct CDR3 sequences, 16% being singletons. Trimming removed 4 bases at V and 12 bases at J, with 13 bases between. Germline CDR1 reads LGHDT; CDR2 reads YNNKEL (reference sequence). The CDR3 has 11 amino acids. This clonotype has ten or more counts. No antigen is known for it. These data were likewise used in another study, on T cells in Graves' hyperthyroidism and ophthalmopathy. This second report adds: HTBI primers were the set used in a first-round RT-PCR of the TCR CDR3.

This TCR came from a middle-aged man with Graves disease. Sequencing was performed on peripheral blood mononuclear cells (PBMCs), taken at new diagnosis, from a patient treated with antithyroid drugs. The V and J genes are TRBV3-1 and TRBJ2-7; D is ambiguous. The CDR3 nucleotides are TGTGCCAGCAGCCGCCGAGGAGTTACGTACTTC. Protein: CASSRRGVTYF.